Included here is one T cell receptor beta chain sequence, with context. Its specificity is not known. J was trimmed by 6 bases and V by 5 bases; bases with no gene match: 6. From germline, CDR1 is DFQATT and CDR2 SNEGSKA (reference sequence). The length of the CDR3 is 13 residues. The sample belongs to a study of vaccination and CD4 T cells after COVID-19. Treatment in this sample: roughly nine-day PBMC culture with coronavirus spike peptide pools or control peptides (ViraFEST assay). The Oncomine TCR Beta short-read assay was applied to DNA of cultured CD4+ T cells. Researchers extracted genomic DNA from CD4+ T cells that had been cultured. TCRdb re-derived calls from the PCR reads in MiXCR, one entry per CDR3 protein. The sample contains about 20,000 distinct CDR3 sequences, about 56% of which appear only once.

This TCR came from a human donor who had recovered from COVID-19. V is TRBV20-1 and J is TRBJ2-2, with 7 positions matching TRBD1. The sequences come from CD4+ T cells from blood, cultured in vitro, collected before SARS-CoV-2 vaccination. The CDR3 bases are TGCAGTGCTTGGGACAGTCGCGCCGGGGAGCTGTTTTTT. It is translated as CSAWDSRAGELFF.